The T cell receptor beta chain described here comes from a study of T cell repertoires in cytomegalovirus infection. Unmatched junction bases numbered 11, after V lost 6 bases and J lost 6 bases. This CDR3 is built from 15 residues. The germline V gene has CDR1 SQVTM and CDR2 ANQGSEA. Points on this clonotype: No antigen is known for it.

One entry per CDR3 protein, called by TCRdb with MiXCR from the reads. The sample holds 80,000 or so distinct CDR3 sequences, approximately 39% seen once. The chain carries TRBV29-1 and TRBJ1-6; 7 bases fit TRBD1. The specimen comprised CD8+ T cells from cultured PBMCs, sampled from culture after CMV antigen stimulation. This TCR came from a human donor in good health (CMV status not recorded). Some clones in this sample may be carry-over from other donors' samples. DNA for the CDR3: TGCAGCGTGGGGGACAGCCAGCGACCTAATTCACCCCTCCACTTT. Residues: CSVGDSQRPNSPLHF.